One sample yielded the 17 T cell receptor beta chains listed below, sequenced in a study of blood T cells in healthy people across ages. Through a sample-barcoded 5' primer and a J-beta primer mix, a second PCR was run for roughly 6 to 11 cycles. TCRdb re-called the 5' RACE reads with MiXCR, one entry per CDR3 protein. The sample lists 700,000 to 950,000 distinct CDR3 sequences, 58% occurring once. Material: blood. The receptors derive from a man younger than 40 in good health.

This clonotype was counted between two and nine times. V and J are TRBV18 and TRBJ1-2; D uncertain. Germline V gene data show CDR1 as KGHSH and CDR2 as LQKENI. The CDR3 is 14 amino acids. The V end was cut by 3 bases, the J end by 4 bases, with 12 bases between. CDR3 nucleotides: TGTGCCAGCTCACCGAGCCGGACTGTCTATGGCTACACCTTC. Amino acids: CASSPSRTVYGYTF.

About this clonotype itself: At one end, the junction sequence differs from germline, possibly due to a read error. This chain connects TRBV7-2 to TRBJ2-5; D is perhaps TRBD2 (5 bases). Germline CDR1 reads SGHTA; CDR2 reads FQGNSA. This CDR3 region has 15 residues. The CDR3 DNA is TGTGCCGGCAGCACCACGGGGATACCTCAAGAGACCCAGTACTTC. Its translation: CAGSTTGIPQETQYF.

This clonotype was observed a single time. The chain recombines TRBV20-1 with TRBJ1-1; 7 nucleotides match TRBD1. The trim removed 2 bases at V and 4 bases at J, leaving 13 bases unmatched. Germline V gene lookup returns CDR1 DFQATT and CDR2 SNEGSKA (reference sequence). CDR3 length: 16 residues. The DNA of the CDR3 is TGCAGTGCTAGAACCCGTGGGCAGGGGGAGAGCACTGAAGCTTTCTTT. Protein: CSARTRGQGESTEAFF.

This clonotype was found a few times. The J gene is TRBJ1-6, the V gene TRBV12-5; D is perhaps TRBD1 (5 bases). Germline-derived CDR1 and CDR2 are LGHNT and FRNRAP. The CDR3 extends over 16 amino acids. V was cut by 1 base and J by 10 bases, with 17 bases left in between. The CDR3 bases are TGTGCTAGTGGTTTGGACCGAGGGGAGTTTCGGTCACCCCTCCACTTT. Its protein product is CASGLDRGEFRSPLHF.

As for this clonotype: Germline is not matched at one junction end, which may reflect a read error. CDR3: CAWTPPEEAQYF. DNA for the CDR3: TGTGCCTGGACCCCCCCAGAAGAGGCCCAGTACTTC. V gene TRBV30 combines with J gene TRBJ2-5, with D unresolved. This CDR3 is 12 amino acids long. Per germline, CDR1 GTSNPN and CDR2 SVGIG (reference sequence).

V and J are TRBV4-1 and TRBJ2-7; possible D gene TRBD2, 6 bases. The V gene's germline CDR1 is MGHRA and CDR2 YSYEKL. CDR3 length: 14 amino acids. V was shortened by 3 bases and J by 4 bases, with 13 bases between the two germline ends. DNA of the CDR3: TGCGCCAGCAGCCAGGGACTCCGGATGTACGAGCAGTACTTC. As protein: CASSQGLRMYEQYF.

The CDR3 DNA is TGTGCCAGCAGTTACGGAACCCTCTCTGGAAACACCATATATTTT. It codes for CASSYGTLSGNTIYF. The chain carries TRBV6-5 and TRBJ1-3; D is ambiguous. V gave up 2 bases and J gave up 0 bases, with 8 bases separating them. CDR3 size: 15 residues. Germline V gene lookup returns CDR1 MNHEY and CDR2 SVGAGI.

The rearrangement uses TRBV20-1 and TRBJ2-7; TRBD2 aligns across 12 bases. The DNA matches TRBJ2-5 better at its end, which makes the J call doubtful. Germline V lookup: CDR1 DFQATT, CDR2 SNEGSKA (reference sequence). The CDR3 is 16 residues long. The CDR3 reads CSARPATSGSLETQYF. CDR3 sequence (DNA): TGCAGTGCTAGACCGGCGACTAGCGGGAGTTTGGAGACCCAGTACTTC.

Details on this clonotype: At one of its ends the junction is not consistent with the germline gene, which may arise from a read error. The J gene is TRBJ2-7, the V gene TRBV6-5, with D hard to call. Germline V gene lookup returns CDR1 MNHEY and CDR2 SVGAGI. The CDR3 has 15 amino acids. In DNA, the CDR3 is TGTGCCTGCAGTTACTCGAAAGTCCGTGGCTACGAGCAGTACTTC. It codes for CACSYSKVRGYEQYF.

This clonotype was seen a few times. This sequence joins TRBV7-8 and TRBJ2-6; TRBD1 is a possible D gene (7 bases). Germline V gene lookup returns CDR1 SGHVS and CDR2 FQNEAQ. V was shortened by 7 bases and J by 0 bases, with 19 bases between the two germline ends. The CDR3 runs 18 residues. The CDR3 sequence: CASIAGGLQSSGANVLTF. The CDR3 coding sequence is TGTGCCAGCATCGCAGGGGGACTCCAAAGCTCTGGGGCCAACGTCCTGACTTTC.

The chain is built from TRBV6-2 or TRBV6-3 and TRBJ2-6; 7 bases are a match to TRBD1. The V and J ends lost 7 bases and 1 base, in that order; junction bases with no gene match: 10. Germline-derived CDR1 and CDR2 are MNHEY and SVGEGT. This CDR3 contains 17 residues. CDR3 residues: CASTRTGLISGANVLTF. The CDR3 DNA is TGTGCCAGCACCAGGACAGGACTCATATCTGGGGCCAACGTCCTGACTTTC.

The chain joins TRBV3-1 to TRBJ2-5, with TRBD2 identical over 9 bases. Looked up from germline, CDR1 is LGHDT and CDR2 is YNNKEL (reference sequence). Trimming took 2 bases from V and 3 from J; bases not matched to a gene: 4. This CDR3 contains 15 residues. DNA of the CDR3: TGTGCCAGCAGCCAAACCGGGACTAGCAAAGAGACCCAGTACTTC. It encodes CASSQTGTSKETQYF.

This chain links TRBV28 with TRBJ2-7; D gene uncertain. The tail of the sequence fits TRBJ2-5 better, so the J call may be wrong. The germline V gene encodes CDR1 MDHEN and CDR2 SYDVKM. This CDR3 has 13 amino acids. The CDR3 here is CASLDYTRETQYF. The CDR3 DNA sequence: TGTGCCAGCCTAGATTACACTCGGGAGACCCAGTACTTC.

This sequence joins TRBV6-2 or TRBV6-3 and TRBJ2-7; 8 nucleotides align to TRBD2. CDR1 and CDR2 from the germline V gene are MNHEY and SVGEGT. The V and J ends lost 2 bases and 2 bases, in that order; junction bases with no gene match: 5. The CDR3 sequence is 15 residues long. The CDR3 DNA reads TGTGCCAGCAGTTACGGGGGACTAGGGACCTACGAGCAGTACTTC. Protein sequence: CASSYGGLGTYEQYF.

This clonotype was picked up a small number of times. CDR3 DNA: TGTGCCAGCAGCCAGGCGGAATATGGCTACACCTTC. Translation gives CASSQAEYGYTF. V usage is TRBV4-2 and J usage is TRBJ1-2; no clear D gene. The CDR3 length is 12 residues. Germline assignment: CDR1 LGHNA and CDR2 YNFKEQ. V was pared by 3 bases and J by 5 bases, with 7 bases between.

The CDR3 nucleotides read TGCGCCAGCAGCTTGGTGGCTACCTCTAGCACAGATACGCAGTATTTT. It encodes CASSLVATSSTDTQYF. The V and J genes are TRBV5-1 and TRBJ2-3, with unresolved D. Trimming shortened V by 0 bases and J by 0 bases, and 11 bases separated the two germline ends. The germline V gene encodes CDR1 SGHRS and CDR2 YFSETQ. The CDR3 is 16 amino acids. Full variable domain (remainder filled in from reference TRBV5-1 and TRBJ2-3): KAGVTQTPRYLIKTRGQQVTLSCSPISGHRSVSWYQQTPGQGLQFLFEYFSETQRNKGNFPGRFSGRQFSNSRSEMNVSTLELGDSALYLCASSLVATSSTDTQYFGPGTRLTVL.

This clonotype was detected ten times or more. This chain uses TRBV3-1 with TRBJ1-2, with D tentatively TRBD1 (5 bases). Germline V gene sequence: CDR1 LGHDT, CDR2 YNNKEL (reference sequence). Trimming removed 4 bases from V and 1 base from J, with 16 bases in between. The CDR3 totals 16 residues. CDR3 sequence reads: CASSPQGQANNYGYTF. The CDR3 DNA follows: TGTGCCAGCAGCCCGCAGGGTCAGGCGAATAACTATGGCTACACCTTC.